One and the same sample provided the 13 T cell receptor beta chains below, sequenced in a study of Ad26.COV2.S vaccination and SARS-CoV-2 variants. The assay was immunoSEQ multiplex PCR, and TCRdb's table has in-frame clones only and misses some. The sample contains about 420,000 clones, around nine tenths of which appear only once. Noted treatment: around 19 received Ad26.COV2.S at low or high dose, single or two shots; about 5 received placebo; per-sample allocation not given. Following the first vaccine or placebo injection, samples were taken on day 63. Sequenced material: peripheral blood, taken in a trial of Ad26.COV2.S vaccine versus placebo. The receptors stem from a person aged 18-65 years who received the Ad26.COV2.S COVID-19 vaccine or a placebo.

The V and J genes are TRBV14 and TRBJ1-2, with a tentative D call TRBD1 (5 bases). The germline V gene has CDR1 SGHDN and CDR2 FVKESK. The V gene lost 4 bases and the J gene lost 3 bases, with 15 bases spanning the gap. This CDR3 contains 15 residues. CDR3 sequence reads: CASSPVRGEYYGYTF. Here the CDR3 DNA reads TGTGCCAGCAGCCCGGTGAGGGGCGAATACTATGGCTACACCTTC. Full variable domain (missing parts from reference TRBV14 and TRBJ1-2): EAGVTQFPSHSVIEKGQTVTLRCDPISGHDNLYWYRRVMGKEIKFLLHFVKESKQDESGMPNNRFLAERTGGTYSTLKVQPAELEDSGVYFCASSPVRGEYYGYTFGSGTRLTVV.

The genes are TRBV2 and TRBJ1-2, with no clear D. CDR1 is SNHLY, CDR2 FYNNEI, per germline. The length of the CDR3 is 15 residues. The V end was cut by 3 bases, the J end by 2 bases, with 13 bases between. The chain's CDR3 is CASSEGTLGNYGYTF. In nucleotides, the CDR3 is TGTGCCAGCAGTGAGGGTACCCTTGGGAACTATGGCTACACCTTC.

This clone was seen more than once but under ten times. This chain connects TRBV11-2 to TRBJ1-3; no reliable D call. The CDR3 loop spans 14 amino acids. Germline CDR1 and CDR2: SGHAT and FQNNGV. V lost 2 bases to trimming and J lost 0 bases, with 5 bases between them. The CDR3 coding sequence is TGTGCCAGCAGCTTAACACGCTCTGGAAACACCATATATTTT. It yields the protein CASSLTRSGNTIYF.

The chain is built from TRBV7-3 and TRBJ2-1, with D possibly being TRBD2 (5 bases). The CDR3 length is 16 residues. Germline loops: CDR1 SGHTA, CDR2 FQGTGA. V gave up 1 base and J gave up 4 bases, with 14 bases separating them. The CDR3 is CASSLNSNGVYNEQFF. The CDR3 DNA sequence: TGTGCCAGCAGCTTAAATAGTAACGGGGTATACAATGAGCAGTTCTTC.

The chain links TRBV9 to TRBJ2-3, with TRBD1 identical over 10 bases. The CDR3 length is 15 residues. After removal of 3 bases from V and 6 bases from J, the junction contained 7 bases not matched to a gene. Germline lookup yields CDR1 SGDLS and CDR2 YYNGEE. The CDR3 is CASSDRTGGRDTQYF. As DNA, the CDR3 is TGTGCCAGCAGCGACCGGACAGGGGGTAGGGATACGCAGTATTTT. The full variable domain, with the rest looked up from reference TRBV9 and TRBJ2-3, is DSGVTQTPKHLITATGQRVTLRCSPRSGDLSVYWYQQSLDQGLQFLIQYYNGEERAKGNILERFSAQQFPDLHSELNLSSLELGDSALYFCASSDRTGGRDTQYFGPGTRLTVL.

The V gene is TRBV7-2, the J gene TRBJ1-6; no definite D call. Germline CDR1 and CDR2: SGHTA and FQGNSA. The CDR3 runs to 17 residues. Between the trimmed V and J ends, which lost 1 base and 9 bases, there was a span of 19 bases. CDR3 in amino acids: CASSLGIGQANGSPLHF. In DNA, the CDR3 is TGTGCCAGCAGCTTAGGGATCGGGCAGGCGAACGGTTCACCCCTCCACTTT.

This clone was seen only once. The rearrangement links TRBV19 to TRBJ2-7; D possibly uses TRBD1 or TRBD2 (5 bases each). Germline values: CDR1 LNHDA, CDR2 SQIVND (reference sequence). Trimming took 10 bases from V and 2 from J, leaving 18 bases between them. The CDR3 extends over 14 amino acids. CDR3 sequence (DNA): TGTGCCACCGCCCGGGACGTACACCCCTACGAGCAGTACTTC. Its protein product is CATARDVHPYEQYF.

This chain links TRBV11-2 with TRBJ1-2; D is perhaps TRBD1 (5 bases). V was cut by 6 bases and J by 4 bases, with 9 bases left in between. The CDR3 spans 12 residues. Looked up from germline, CDR1 is SGHAT and CDR2 is FQNNGV. CDR3 bases: TGTGCCAGCAGTTCCGGGGGCTATGGCTACACCTTC. Translation: CASSSGGYGYTF.

This chain connects TRBV29-1 to TRBJ2-7; 7 positions agree with TRBD1. CDR1 and CDR2 (germline): SQVTM, ANQGSEA. The V gene end was trimmed by 2 bases and the J gene end by 2 bases; junction bases not matched to a gene: 6. This CDR3 region has 14 residues. As DNA, the CDR3 is TGCAGCGTTGAATCCCGGGACAGAGCCTACGAGCAGTACTTC. Translating it yields CSVESRDRAYEQYF.

V is TRBV29-1 and J is TRBJ2-1; D possibly corresponds to TRBD1 (6 bases). The V and J ends lost 1 base and 3 bases respectively, with 13 bases between them. The CDR3 covers 15 residues. CDR1 and CDR2 (germline): SQVTM, ANQGSEA. The CDR3 DNA sequence: TGCAGCGTTGAAGCGGGTCAGGGGAACTACAATGAGCAGTTCTTC. It is translated as CSVEAGQGNYNEQFF.

This rearrangement joins TRBV4-3 to TRBJ2-3, with TRBD2 as a possible D gene (6 bases). Germline V CDR1 and CDR2: LGHNA, YSLEER. V lost 0 bases to trimming and J lost 2 bases, with 18 bases between them. The CDR3 contains 18 residues. Here the CDR3 DNA reads TGCGCCAGCAGCCAAGATCTGGGGGGACCCACATTCACAGATACGCAGTATTTT. Its protein product is CASSQDLGGPTFTDTQYF.

The V and J genes are TRBV7-9 and TRBJ1-3, with D uncertain. CDR3 length equals 16 residues. The V end lost 0 bases, the J end lost 0 bases, and 9 bases lay between the germline ends. CDR1 SEHNR and CDR2 FQNEAQ come from the germline V gene (reference sequence). The CDR3 bases are TGTGCCAGCAGCTTAGCGGGCAGCTACTCTGGAAACACCATATATTTT. It encodes CASSLAGSYSGNTIYF.

The chain couples TRBV5-1 to TRBJ1-1; D is unresolved. The V end was cut by 6 bases, the J end by 3 bases, with 12 bases between. Germline CDR1 reads SGHRS; CDR2 reads YFSETQ. The CDR3 extends over 13 amino acids. CDR3 region: CASKEYSHTEAFF. CDR3 in DNA: TGCGCCAGCAAGGAGTATAGCCACACTGAAGCTTTCTTT.